This TCR beta chain was sequenced during a study of blood T cells in healthy people across ages. Next came a second PCR, run for roughly 7 to 12 cycles, which used a sample-barcoded 5' primer along with a J-beta primer mix. Tags on each cDNA molecule came from a template-switch adaptor with 12 random nucleotides. TCRdb analysed the 5' RACE reads with MiXCR anew, one entry per CDR3 protein. The sample has 600,000 to 850,000 distinct CDR3 sequences; roughly 47% are singletons. Study-level results: Donors of long life had a larger count of naive CD4+ cells and greater diversity than aged donors.

In the case of this clonotype: The antigen is unknown.

Sequenced input: blood. This clonotype originated in a woman aged 60-75 years in good health.

CDR3 amino acids: CASSPQGLAGLMYF. In DNA form, the CDR3 reads TGTGCCAGCAGCCCACAAGGACTAGCGGGGCTAATGTATTTT. V and J are TRBV7-9 and TRBJ2-3; 12 bases agree with TRBD2. Trimming at V came to 5 bases and at J to 14 bases, leaving 11 bases not matched to a gene. The V gene's germline CDR1 is SEHNR and CDR2 FQNEAQ (reference sequence). The CDR3 is 14 amino acids.